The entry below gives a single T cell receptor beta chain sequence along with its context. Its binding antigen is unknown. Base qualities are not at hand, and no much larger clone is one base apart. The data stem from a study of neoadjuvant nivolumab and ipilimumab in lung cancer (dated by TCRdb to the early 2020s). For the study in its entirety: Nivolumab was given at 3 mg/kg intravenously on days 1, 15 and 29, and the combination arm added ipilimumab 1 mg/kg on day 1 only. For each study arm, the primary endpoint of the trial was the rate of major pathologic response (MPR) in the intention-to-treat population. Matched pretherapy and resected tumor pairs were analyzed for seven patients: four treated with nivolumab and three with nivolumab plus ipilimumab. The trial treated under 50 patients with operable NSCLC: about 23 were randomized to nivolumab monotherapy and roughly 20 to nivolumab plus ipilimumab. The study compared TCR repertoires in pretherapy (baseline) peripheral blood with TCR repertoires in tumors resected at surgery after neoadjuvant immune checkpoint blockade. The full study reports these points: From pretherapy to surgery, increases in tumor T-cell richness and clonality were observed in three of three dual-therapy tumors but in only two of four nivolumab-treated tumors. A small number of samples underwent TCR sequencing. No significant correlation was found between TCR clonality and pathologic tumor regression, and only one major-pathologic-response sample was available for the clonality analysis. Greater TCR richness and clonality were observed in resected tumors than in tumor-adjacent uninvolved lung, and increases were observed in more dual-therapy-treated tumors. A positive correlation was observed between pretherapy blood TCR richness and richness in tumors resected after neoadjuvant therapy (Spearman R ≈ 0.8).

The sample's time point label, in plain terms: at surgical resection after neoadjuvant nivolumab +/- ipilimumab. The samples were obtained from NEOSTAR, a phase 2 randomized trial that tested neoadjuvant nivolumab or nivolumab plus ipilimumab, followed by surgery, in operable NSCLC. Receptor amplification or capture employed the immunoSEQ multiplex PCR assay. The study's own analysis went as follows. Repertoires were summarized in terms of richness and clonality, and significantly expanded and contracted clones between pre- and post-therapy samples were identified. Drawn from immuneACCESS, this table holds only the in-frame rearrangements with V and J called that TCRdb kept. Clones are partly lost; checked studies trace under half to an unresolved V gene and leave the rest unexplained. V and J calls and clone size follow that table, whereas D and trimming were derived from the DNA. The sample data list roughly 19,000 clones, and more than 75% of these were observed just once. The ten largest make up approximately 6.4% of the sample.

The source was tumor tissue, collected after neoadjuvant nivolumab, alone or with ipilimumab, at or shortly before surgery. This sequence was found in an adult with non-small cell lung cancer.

The CDR3 in this case is CASSSGGDYEQYF. The bases read TGCGCCAGCAGTTCAGGGGGTGACTACGAGCAGTACTTC. This chain is built from TRBV10-2 and TRBJ2-7; TRBD1 lines up with 7 middle nucleotides. V trim: 5 bases; J trim: 3 bases; unmatched bases: 4. CDR1 and CDR2, per the germline V gene, are WSHSY and SAAADI. The CDR3 contains 13 residues, cysteine and phenylalanine counted. The DNA shown is the 39-base CDR3, in frame from base 1.